Below, 28 T cell receptor beta chains from the same sample are listed, as sequenced in a study of cytomegalovirus exposure and HLA in healthy donors. The PCR made use of 60 Vbeta and 13 Jbeta primers. The assay was immunoSEQ multiplex PCR, and TCRdb's table has in-frame clones only and misses some. The sample has 85,000 to 100,000 clones, around 89% seen once; the top ten hold approximately 2.2%. The sequencing sample was made of PBMCs. Receptor source: a man in his late teens or twenties in good health and CMV-seronegative.

The genes are TRBV6-6 and TRBJ2-2; 10 nucleotides align to TRBD1. Germline CDR1 is MNHNY and CDR2 is SVGAGI (reference sequence). J gave up 5 bases and V 2 bases, and 5 bases lay outside the gene matches. The CDR3 covers 16 residues. The CDR3 reads CASSYPTGGRTGELFF. The CDR3 nucleotides are TGTGCCAGCAGTTACCCGACAGGGGGCCGGACCGGGGAGCTGTTTTTT.

The V gene is TRBV6-4, the J gene TRBJ2-1, with 9 bases identical to TRBD2. CDR1 and CDR2 from the germline V gene are MRHNA and SNTAGT. Losses at the gene ends were 5 bases for V and 5 bases for J; bases not matched to a gene: 22. The CDR3 has 20 residues. CDR3: CASSQYGFPSGDQRNNEQFF. Written as DNA, the CDR3 is TGTGCCAGCAGTCAGTATGGTTTTCCTAGCGGGGACCAGAGGAACAATGAGCAGTTCTTC.

The V and J genes are TRBV18 and TRBJ2-2, with TRBD1 matching 10 bases. The CDR3 extends over 16 amino acids. Germline CDR1 reads KGHSH; CDR2 reads LQKENI. Trimming at V came to 2 bases and at J to 6 bases, leaving 6 bases not matched to a gene. The DNA for the CDR3 is TGTGCCAGCTCACCATCGACAGGGGGCTCGGCCGGGGAGCTGTTTTTT. This codes for CASSPSTGGSAGELFF.

The chain combines TRBV28 with TRBJ2-7; the match to TRBD1 covers 9 bases. There are 15 residues in the CDR3. The germline V gene encodes CDR1 MDHEN and CDR2 SYDVKM. Trimming removed 5 bases from V and 0 bases from J; junction bases left unmatched: 5. CDR3 loop: CASSLQGAPSYEQYF. The CDR3 DNA sequence: TGTGCCAGCAGTCTACAGGGGGCCCCCTCCTACGAGCAGTACTTC.

The chain recombines TRBV18 with TRBJ2-2; 8 bases line up with TRBD1. The trim removed 3 bases at V and 4 bases at J, leaving 4 bases unmatched. Per germline, CDR1 KGHSH and CDR2 LQKENI. The CDR3 is made up of 15 amino acids. CDR3 coding DNA: TGTGCCAGCTCACCCCAGGGGGCGAGCACCGGGGAGCTGTTTTTT. Residues: CASSPQGASTGELFF. The entire variable domain, with the rest obtained from reference TRBV18 and TRBJ2-2, is as follows: NAGVMQNPRHLVRRRGQEARLRCSPMKGHSHVYWYRQLPEEGLKFMVYLQKENIIDESGMPKERFSAEFPKEGPSILRIQQVVRGDSAAYFCASSPQGASTGELFFGEGSRLTVL.

The V call is TRBV19, the J call TRBJ2-7; the match to TRBD1 covers 9 bases. Trimming removed 5 bases from V and 3 bases from J; junction bases left unmatched: 2. Germline CDR1 and CDR2: LNHDA and SQIVND (reference sequence). The CDR3 loop spans 13 amino acids. Here the CDR3 reads CASSLDRGYEQYF. The DNA of the CDR3 is TGTGCCAGTAGTCTGGACAGGGGCTACGAGCAGTACTTC.

The V call is TRBV4-3, the J call TRBJ1-6; D is unclear. CDR3 size: 15 residues. Trimming pared 1 base from V and 9 bases from J, leaving 13 bases between. The germline V gene encodes CDR1 LGHNA and CDR2 YSLEER. CDR3 region: CASSQVDGEASPLHF. CDR3 sequence (DNA): TGCGCCAGCAGCCAAGTTGATGGAGAGGCTTCACCCCTCCACTTT.

This rearrangement joins TRBV2 to TRBJ1-2, with TRBD1 matching over 7 bases. The CDR3 has 14 residues. The V gene end was trimmed by 6 bases and the J gene end by 1 base; junction bases not matched to a gene: 5. Germline assignment: CDR1 SNHLY and CDR2 FYNNEI. The CDR3 bases are TGTGCCAGCAGACAAAGACAGGGTAACTATGGCTACACCTTC. Protein product: CASRQRQGNYGYTF.

In regard to this clone: One end of the junction does not line up with germline, which may come from a read error. V is TRBV6-6 and J is TRBJ2-7, with 8 positions matching TRBD2. Germline V gives CDR1 MNHNY, CDR2 SVGAGI (reference sequence). This CDR3 has 16 amino acids. The CDR3 protein is CASRSRNGGGLYGQYF. CDR3 sequence (DNA): TGTGCCAGCAGAAGCCGGAATGGCGGGGGGTTATACGGGCAGTACTTC.

This chain uses TRBV19 with TRBJ2-3; 7 positions match TRBD2. V lost 4 bases and J lost 6; bases outside the gene matches: 4. This CDR3 has 13 amino acids. Germline V CDR1 and CDR2: LNHDA, SQIVND (reference sequence). This CDR3 reads CASSSGRADTQYF. The CDR3 coding sequence is TGTGCCAGTAGTAGCGGGAGAGCCGATACGCAGTATTTT.

DNA of the CDR3: TGTGCCAGCAGCTTACAGGGGGCGAACACTGAAGCTTTCTTT. Its translation is CASSLQGANTEAFF. This sequence joins TRBV7-9 and TRBJ1-1; TRBD1 agrees at 8 bases. Germline V gives CDR1 SEHNR, CDR2 FQNEAQ (reference sequence). The CDR3 runs 14 residues. The trim removed 2 bases at V and 1 base at J, leaving 0 bases unmatched.

The V call is TRBV7-9, the J call TRBJ2-1; 12 bases fit TRBD2. CDR1 is SEHNR, CDR2 FQNEAQ, per germline (reference sequence). The CDR3 runs 17 residues. The J segment lost 2 bases and the V segment lost 1 base, leaving 3 bases of the junction unmatched. The CDR3 DNA reads as TGTGCCAGCAGCTTAGTCCTAGCGGGAGGGCCCTACAATGAGCAGTTCTTC. Amino acid sequence: CASSLVLAGGPYNEQFF.

The V call is TRBV28, the J call TRBJ1-6, with a possible D match to TRBD1 (5 bases). Germline loops: CDR1 MDHEN, CDR2 SYDVKM. CDR3 length: 17 amino acids. V was cut by 3 bases and J by 8 bases, with 20 bases left in between. CDR3 in amino acids: CASSFGSLGARDSPLHF. The CDR3, as DNA: TGTGCCAGCAGTTTCGGGTCATTAGGGGCCAGGGATTCACCCCTCCACTTT.

The chain joins TRBV19 to TRBJ2-2; 10 nucleotides agree with TRBD2. Per the germline V gene, CDR1 is LNHDA and CDR2 is SQIVND (reference sequence). The V gene end was trimmed by 7 bases and the J gene end by 4 bases; junction bases not matched to a gene: 6. The CDR3 contains 15 residues. The CDR3 sequence is CASIKTSGFTGELFF. In nucleotides, the CDR3 is TGTGCCAGTATTAAGACTAGCGGGTTCACCGGGGAGCTGTTTTTT.

The chain carries TRBV5-1 and TRBJ2-7; possibly TRBD2 for D (5 bases). The CDR3 sequence is 14 residues long. V was clipped by 4 bases and J by 2 bases, with 13 bases between them. Germline V CDR1 and CDR2: SGHRS, YFSETQ. The CDR3 loop is CASSAPPGTYEQYF. CDR3 sequence (DNA): TGCGCCAGCAGCGCACCTCCGGGAACCTACGAGCAGTACTTC.

The V and J genes are TRBV19 and TRBJ2-5, with a tentative D call TRBD1 (7 bases). CDR3 length equals 12 residues. Trimming removed 11 bases from V and 2 bases from J, with 12 bases in between. The V gene's germline CDR1 is LNHDA and CDR2 SQIVND (reference sequence). Here the CDR3 reads CAAGQSQETQYF. The DNA for the CDR3 is TGTGCCGCGGGACAGAGTCAAGAGACCCAGTACTTC.

The chain joins TRBV6-1 to TRBJ2-3; 9 positions agree with TRBD2. CDR1 is MNHNS and CDR2 is SASEGT in the germline V gene. The junction had 7 bases not matched to a gene; V was cut back by 4 bases and J by 2 bases. The CDR3 sequence is 16 residues long. Written as DNA, the CDR3 is TGTGCCAGCAGTGTTGGGCGCGGGAGGGCCACAGATACGCAGTATTTT. Encoded protein: CASSVGRGRATDTQYF.

V usage is TRBV4-1 and J usage is TRBJ2-6; 7 bases are shared with TRBD1. J gave up 0 bases and V 1 base, and 9 bases lay outside the gene matches. The length of the CDR3 is 19 residues. Germline assignment: CDR1 MGHRA and CDR2 YSYEKL. The CDR3 coding sequence is TGCGCCAGCAGCCAAGGACCCGGACAGGTAGTCTCTGGGGCCAACGTCCTGACTTTC. This translates into CASSQGPGQVVSGANVLTF.

The chain combines TRBV28 with TRBJ2-3; 7 positions match TRBD1. The V gene's germline CDR1 is MDHEN and CDR2 SYDVKM. V dropped 3 bases and J dropped 3; count of bases not matched to a gene: 9. The CDR3 sequence is 16 residues long. The DNA of the CDR3 is TGTGCCAGCAGTTTCGAACAGGGGCCGGGGACAGATACGCAGTATTTT. The encoded protein is CASSFEQGPGTDTQYF.

For this clone: Mismatch with germline at one junction end may stem from a read error. The chain carries TRBV7-9 and TRBJ2-6, with 8 bases lining up with TRBD1. CDR1 is SEHNR and CDR2 is FQNEAQ in the germline V gene (reference sequence). CDR3 size: 15 residues. The CDR3 region is CSSSLTGVGANVLTF. Written as DNA, the CDR3 is TGTTCCAGCAGCTTGACAGGGGTTGGGGCCAACGTCCTGACTTTC.

V gene TRBV27 combines with J gene TRBJ2-1; D is uncertain. The CDR3 is made up of 14 amino acids. Deletions cut 5 bases from V and 3 bases from J, with 11 bases between. Germline CDR1 reads MNHEY; CDR2 reads SMNVEV (reference sequence). The CDR3 is CASSIRGHYNEQFF. CDR3 DNA sequence: TGTGCCAGCAGTATCCGCGGCCACTACAATGAGCAGTTCTTC.

The chain joins TRBV6-5 to TRBJ1-2; no clear D. This CDR3 has 15 amino acids. Trimming removed 6 bases from V and 6 bases from J, with 20 bases in between. The germline V gene encodes CDR1 MNHEY and CDR2 SVGAGI. CDR3 protein: CASSPLLERGNGYTF. CDR3 DNA: TGTGCCAGCAGCCCACTGCTGGAGAGAGGGAATGGCTACACCTTC.

The chain uses TRBV21-1 and TRBJ2-1; the D call of TRBD2 is as the table states it, not checked on the DNA. TRBV21-1 represents a pseudogene. The CDR3 is made up of 16 amino acids. The CDR3 region is CASSKEAGVLKNEQFF. The CDR3 nucleotides are TGTGCCAGCAGCAAAGAAGCGGGAGTACTGAAGAATGAGCAGTTCTTC.

The chain is built from TRBV5-5 and TRBJ2-1, with D maybe TRBD1 (5 bases). Deletions cut 0 bases from V and 5 bases from J, with 9 bases between. The germline gives CDR1 SGHKS, CDR2 YYEKEE (reference sequence). The CDR3 contains 14 residues. The CDR3 DNA follows: TGTGCCAGCAGCTTGGAGACAGTCAACAATGAGCAGTTCTTC. Protein sequence: CASSLETVNNEQFF.

There are a few counts of this clone. The chain is built from TRBV5-6 and TRBJ1-1; no firm D call. Germline loops: CDR1 SGHDT, CDR2 YYEEEE. Deletions cut 0 bases from V and 5 bases from J, with 11 bases between. The CDR3 is 14 residues long. The chain's CDR3 is CASSLEAGSTEAFF. The DNA of the CDR3 is TGTGCCAGCAGCTTGGAGGCGGGTTCGACTGAAGCTTTCTTT.

The rearrangement joins TRBV19 to TRBJ1-2; 7 bases agree with TRBD1. From germline, CDR1 is LNHDA and CDR2 SQIVND (reference sequence). Trimming took 3 bases from V and 9 from J; bases not matched to a gene: 10. The CDR3 runs 14 residues. This CDR3 is CASSIAKGATSYTF. The CDR3 DNA follows: TGTGCCAGTAGTATCGCCAAGGGGGCGACAAGCTACACCTTC.

This clone was counted a single time. The chain employs TRBV7-9 and TRBJ1-2; a possible D gene is TRBD1 (6 bases). Germline V lookup: CDR1 SEHNR, CDR2 FQNEAQ (reference sequence). V shed 6 bases and J shed 2 bases, with 7 bases lying between them. The length of the CDR3 is 12 residues. The CDR3 is CASSQGNYGYTF. Written as DNA, the CDR3 is TGTGCCAGCAGTCAGGGGAACTATGGCTACACCTTC.

The rearrangement joins TRBV27 to TRBJ2-7, with 7 nucleotides matching TRBD1. V trimming: 5 bases; J trimming: 3 bases; junction bases outside the gene matches: 7. Germline CDR1 is MNHEY and CDR2 is SMNVEV (reference sequence). This CDR3 is 14 amino acids long. The CDR3 region is CASSPDRINYEQYF. The CDR3 nucleotides are TGTGCCAGCAGTCCGGACAGGATAAACTACGAGCAGTACTTC.